The rows below give T cell receptor beta chains drawn from one sample of a study of blood T cells in healthy people across ages. TCRdb passed the 5' RACE reads through MiXCR, listing each CDR3 protein once. The sample records about 590,000 distinct CDR3 sequences, about 30% being singletons. The material sequenced was blood. The source of these receptors is a woman at least 80 years old in good health. The conserved cysteine and the conserved F or W are not part of the CDR3 here.

V gene: TRBV7-9
CDR3 protein: ASSFDLYEQY

V gene: TRBV4-3
CDR3 protein: ASSYNAGGPEETQY

V gene: TRBV19
CDR3 protein: ASSIAGGPVEQF

V gene: TRBV6-1
CDR3 protein: ASILQGGQPQH

V gene: TRBV5-1
CDR3 protein: ASSLGTGASQH

V gene: TRBV2
CDR3 protein: ASSKRGNPTYNEQF

V gene: TRBV5-1
CDR3 protein: ATNRGDSYEQY

V gene: TRBV28
CDR3 protein: ASADRGLTGANVLT

V gene: TRBV9
CDR3 protein: ASSVGPGATTEAF

V gene: TRBV20-1
CDR3 protein: SAESRTSGGYEQY

V gene: TRBV4-2
CDR3 protein: ASSQPRPGGTGLNEKLF

V gene: TRBV19
CDR3 protein: ASSSHTGAGDTQY

V gene: TRBV30
CDR3 protein: ASFLTGRNYGYT

V gene: TRBV11-1
CDR3 protein: ASSFHPTYEQY

V gene: TRBV20-1
CDR3 protein: SARTDRGTDTQY

V gene: TRBV5-4
CDR3 protein: ASSLNLAGGQETQY

V gene: TRBV5-1
CDR3 protein: ASSPGLAGAQETQY

V gene: TRBV20-1
CDR3 protein: SVASVSGATSSTDTQY

V gene: TRBV7-8
CDR3 protein: ASSLGPGVGEKLF

V gene: TRBV20-1
CDR3 protein: SARHPGDYGYT

V gene: TRBV7-9
CDR3 protein: ASSSPAGEQY

V gene: TRBV20-1
CDR3 protein: SARDPRAGNTDTQY

V gene: TRBV25-1
CDR3 protein: ASRSLGGNSPLH

V gene: TRBV7-8
CDR3 protein: ASSHRTGPYEQY

V gene: TRBV13
CDR3 protein: ASSPKLTGGKETQY

V gene: TRBV7-2
CDR3 protein: ASSSTGAFGETQY

V gene: TRBV6-6
CDR3 protein: ASINRRVGNTEAF

V gene: TRBV7-2
CDR3 protein: ASSLGTAYEQY

V gene: TRBV11-2
CDR3 protein: ASSFGTGSGEQY

V gene: TRBV20-1
CDR3 protein: SARDPGERGNEQY

V gene: TRBV2
CDR3 protein: ASSEAGSRGHQPQH

V gene: TRBV18
CDR3 protein: ASSPPRGQTKTQY

V gene: TRBV6-6
CDR3 protein: ASSRDSPNTGELF

V gene: TRBV20-1
CDR3 protein: SATSVDRYYNEQY

V gene: TRBV5-1
CDR3 protein: ASSFPGSPLH

V gene: TRBV20-1
CDR3 protein: SALIPRSGTEAF

V gene: TRBV9
CDR3 protein: ASSVYSTISEQY

V gene: TRBV6-1
CDR3 protein: ASRVGSSGANVLT

V gene: TRBV27
CDR3 protein: ASSLGRTGPLH

V gene: TRBV3-1
CDR3 protein: ASSQVGGDYT

V gene: TRBV7-2
CDR3 protein: ASSSLVHTTNEKLF

V gene: TRBV14
CDR3 protein: ASSQVGRGASSFGYT